Shown below are 26 T cell receptor beta chains from a single sample sequenced in a study of cytomegalovirus exposure and HLA in healthy donors (dated by TCRdb to 2017 to 2019). The library was made by the immunoSEQ multiplex PCR assay. For the multiplex PCR, a mixture combining 60 forward primers for TCR Vbeta segments and 13 reverse primers for TCR Jbeta segments was used. Here the immuneACCESS table is served through TCRdb, limited to in-frame sequences with V and J called. Missing clones are a known gap in these copies; in checked studies unresolved V genes cover under half, and the rest lacks a known reason. The sample table lists approximately 150,000 clones, about three quarters of them with a count of one. The ten largest make up roughly 4.5% of the sample. Sequenced material: PBMCs. The receptor source for this set is a man younger than 35 in good health and CMV-seropositive.

Only a few counts were recorded for this clone. The gene calls are TRBV18 and TRBJ2-6, with D possibly matching TRBD1 (6 bases). V was pared by 4 bases and J by 0 bases, with 10 bases between. Germline CDR1 reads KGHSH; CDR2 reads LQKENI. The CDR3 is 16 residues long. This chain's CDR3 is CASSQGTHSGANVLTF. In DNA, the CDR3 is TGTGCCAGCTCACAAGGGACACACTCTGGGGCCAACGTCCTGACTTTC. The variable domain in full, with the rest retrieved from reference TRBV18 and TRBJ2-6, is NAGVMQNPRHLVRRRGQEARLRCSPMKGHSHVYWYRQLPEEGLKFMVYLQKENIIDESGMPKERFSAEFPKEGPSILRIQQVVRGDSAAYFCASSQGTHSGANVLTFGAGSRLTVL.

This clone showed up just once. The CDR3: CASRAGIAETQYF. The CDR3 DNA is TGCGCCAGCAGGGCGGGAATCGCAGAGACCCAGTACTTC. J is TRBJ2-5 and V is TRBV5-1, with a possible D match to TRBD2 (6 bases). CDR3 length: 13 residues. V was trimmed by 5 bases and J by 4 bases, leaving 12 bases between them. Germline CDR1 is SGHRS and CDR2 is YFSETQ.

This clone was counted between two and nine times. The rearrangement links TRBV5-5 to TRBJ2-3; 8 positions agree with TRBD1. V gave up 2 bases and J gave up 4 bases; unmatched junction bases: 6. Per the germline V gene, CDR1 is SGHKS and CDR2 is YYEKEE (reference sequence). The CDR3 sequence is 15 residues long. Written as DNA, the CDR3 is TGTGCCAGCAGCTTAGGACAGGGATTCGCAGATACGCAGTATTTT. Protein: CASSLGQGFADTQYF.

V usage is TRBV6-6 and J usage is TRBJ2-2; TRBD1 aligns across 7 bases. CDR3 length: 15 residues. The germline V gene encodes CDR1 MNHNY and CDR2 SVGAGI (reference sequence). Trimming cost V 3 bases and J 3 bases; bases outside gene matches: 4. The CDR3 loop reads CASSYRQGDTGELFF. The CDR3 nucleotides are TGTGCCAGCAGTTATCGACAGGGAGACACCGGGGAGCTGTTTTTT.

This clone was detected a few times. The V gene is TRBV19, the J gene TRBJ1-1; D unresolved. Trimming cost V 11 bases and J 4 bases, with 17 bases left between them. In germline, CDR1 is LNHDA, CDR2 SQIVND (reference sequence). The CDR3 is 13 residues long. The DNA for the CDR3 is TGTGCCCCCACGTCGGGGTCCGGCACTGAAGCTTTCTTT. It specifies CAPTSGSGTEAFF.

This chain uses TRBV6-1 with TRBJ1-5, with 8 bases lining up with TRBD1. From germline, CDR1 is MNHNS and CDR2 SASEGT. The length of the CDR3 is 13 residues. With 8 bases clipped from V and 6 bases from J, the junction kept 6 bases outside the gene matches. The CDR3 nucleotides are TGTGCCAGCCTGGACAGGGACGCTCAGCCCCAGCATTTT. The encoded protein is CASLDRDAQPQHF.

The chain links TRBV7-2 to TRBJ2-1, with 13 bases matching TRBD2. Germline trimming cut 4 bases from V and 9 bases from J; bases unmatched to any gene: 6. This CDR3 is built from 15 residues. The V gene's germline CDR1 is SGHTA and CDR2 FQGNSA. This CDR3 is CASSSRTSGRGEQFF. In DNA form, the CDR3 reads TGTGCCAGCAGCTCCCGGACTAGCGGGAGAGGTGAGCAGTTCTTC.

The chain employs TRBV30 and TRBJ1-1; unclear D gene. The CDR3 contains 14 residues. V was shortened by 0 bases and J by 2 bases, with 10 bases between the two germline ends. Germline V gene lookup returns CDR1 GTSNPN and CDR2 SVGIG (reference sequence). The CDR3 coding sequence is TGTGCCTGGAGTGTAATGGGCCTCAACACTGAAGCTTTCTTT. Protein: CAWSVMGLNTEAFF.

This clone was seen ten or more times. V is TRBV11-1 and J is TRBJ1-2; 9 nucleotides match TRBD1. The CDR3 extends over 15 amino acids. J gave up 4 bases and V 0 bases, and 3 bases lay outside the gene matches. Germline-derived CDR1 and CDR2 are SGHAT and FQDESV (reference sequence). The CDR3 sequence: CASSLAQGAIYGYTF. The CDR3 DNA reads TGTGCCAGCAGCTTAGCACAGGGGGCTATCTATGGCTACACCTTC.

In its sample, this clone ranks as medium-sized (0.01 to 0.1%). This chain joins TRBV6-1 and TRBJ2-3, with D possibly matching TRBD2 (5 bases). The germline V gene encodes CDR1 MNHNS and CDR2 SASEGT. The CDR3 length is 15 residues. The V gene lost 1 base and the J gene lost 3 bases, with 11 bases spanning the gap. CDR3 DNA sequence: TGTGCCAGCAGTGAAGAGGTAGCGATTACAGATACGCAGTATTTT. Protein product: CASSEEVAITDTQYF.

This clone was observed a single time. The chain links TRBV10-3 to TRBJ2-6; 8 nucleotides align to TRBD1. This CDR3 has 23 amino acids. V lost 0 bases and J lost 0; bases outside the gene matches: 19. Per the germline V gene, CDR1 is ENHRY and CDR2 is SYGVKD. CDR3: CAISESLMAGGARTYSGANVLTF. For the CDR3, the DNA is TGTGCCATCAGTGAGTCTTTGATGGCAGGGGGCGCTAGGACGTACTCTGGGGCCAACGTCCTGACTTTC.

The V and J genes are TRBV5-5 and TRBJ2-3; 11 nucleotides line up with TRBD2. Looked up from germline, CDR1 is SGHKS and CDR2 is YYEKEE (reference sequence). V lost 0 bases to trimming and J lost 4 bases; unmatched junction nucleotides: 4. This CDR3 comprises 16 residues. The CDR3 coding sequence is TGTGCCAGCAGCTTGGCTAGCGGGAGGTTTGCAGATACGCAGTATTTT. The encoded protein is CASSLASGRFADTQYF.

This chain uses TRBV2 with TRBJ1-6; maybe TRBD1 (5 bases). CDR3 size: 15 residues. Germline V gene sequence: CDR1 SNHLY, CDR2 FYNNEI. Trimming stripped 4 bases from V and 6 bases from J, with 13 bases between. The CDR3 DNA reads TGTGCCAGCAGTGCTGGAGGGGCTTTTAATTCACCCCTCCACTTT. Protein sequence: CASSAGGAFNSPLHF.

This clone occurred a few times. The rearrangement links TRBV30 to TRBJ1-2; possibly TRBD1 for D (5 bases). This CDR3 spans 13 amino acids. Trimming took off 5 bases at V and 7 bases at J, with 17 bases between the two ends. Germline CDR1 reads GTSNPN; CDR2 reads SVGIG (reference sequence). This chain's CDR3 is CAWLKTELSGYTF. The CDR3 nucleotides read TGTGCCTGGTTAAAGACAGAGCTATCTGGCTACACCTTC.

The V gene is TRBV11-2, the J gene TRBJ1-5; D not certain. V was shortened by 4 bases and J by 3 bases, with 16 bases between the two germline ends. Germline V gene data show CDR1 as SGHAT and CDR2 as FQNNGV. The CDR3 contains 16 residues. This CDR3 reads CASSSPEEGPNQPQHF. CDR3 coding DNA: TGTGCCAGCAGCTCCCCCGAAGAGGGCCCCAATCAGCCCCAGCATTTT.

This chain uses TRBV2 with TRBJ1-4, with TRBD1 as a possible D gene (5 bases). The CDR3 is 16 residues long. Between the trimmed V and J ends, which lost 0 bases and 5 bases, there was a span of 13 bases. CDR1 and CDR2 (germline): SNHLY, FYNNEI. CDR3 sequence reads: CASSEALRGGNEKLFF. CDR3 in DNA: TGTGCCAGCAGTGAAGCGCTGAGGGGAGGGAATGAAAAACTGTTTTTT.

The chain couples TRBV12-5 to TRBJ1-1; D is ambiguous. From germline, CDR1 is LGHNT and CDR2 FRNRAP. The germline V and J ends were trimmed by 4 bases and 6 bases, with 12 bases remaining between them. There are 13 residues in the CDR3. For the CDR3, the DNA is TGTGCTAGTGGTTCGAGTCCCCCGGCTGAAGCTTTCTTT. Translated: CASGSSPPAEAFF. The full variable domain, its missing parts supplied by reference TRBV12-5 and TRBJ1-1, is DARVTQTPRHKVTEMGQEVTMRCQPILGHNTVFWYRQTMMQGLELLAYFRNRAPLDDSGMPKDRFSAEMPDATLATLKIQPSEPRDSAVYFCASGSSPPAEAFFGQGTRLTVV.

V is TRBV9 and J is TRBJ2-3, with 7 nucleotides matching TRBD2. Per the germline V gene, CDR1 is SGDLS and CDR2 is YYNGEE. This CDR3 spans 13 amino acids. Trimming removed 6 bases from V and 2 bases from J; junction bases left unmatched: 3. The CDR3 DNA is TGTGCCAGCACAGCGGGGTACACAGATACGCAGTATTTT. This encodes CASTAGYTDTQYF. The complete variable domain, with remaining parts taken from reference TRBV9 and TRBJ2-3, reads DSGVTQTPKHLITATGQRVTLRCSPRSGDLSVYWYQQSLDQGLQFLIQYYNGEERAKGNILERFSAQQFPDLHSELNLSSLELGDSALYFCASTAGYTDTQYFGPGTRLTVL.

The rearrangement joins TRBV2 to TRBJ2-5; 9 positions agree with TRBD2. Germline CDR1 and CDR2: SNHLY and FYNNEI. V gave up 7 bases and J gave up 4 bases; unmatched junction bases: 10. The CDR3 runs 15 residues. The CDR3 nucleotides are TGTGCCAGCATCTTTAGCGGGAGAGGCGGAGAGACCCAGTACTTC. Translation: CASIFSGRGGETQYF.

The chain has TRBV5-1 and TRBJ1-3, with D tentatively TRBD1 (5 bases). The CDR3 contains 14 residues. In germline, CDR1 is SGHRS, CDR2 YFSETQ. V lost 4 bases and J lost 1, with 9 bases in between. The CDR3: CASSLGASGNTIYF. Written as DNA, the CDR3 is TGCGCCAGCAGCCTTGGGGCATCTGGAAACACCATATATTTT.

This sequence joins TRBV2 and TRBJ1-2; 11 positions agree with TRBD1. This CDR3 spans 15 amino acids. The germline CDR1 and CDR2 sequences are SNHLY and FYNNEI. The V gene end was trimmed by 6 bases and the J gene end by 6 bases; junction bases not matched to a gene: 9. The CDR3 here is CASSDGDRGRNGYTF. DNA of the CDR3: TGTGCCAGCAGCGACGGGGACAGGGGGAGGAATGGCTACACCTTC.

This clone was counted only a few times. The chain carries TRBV6-5 and TRBJ1-2; TRBD1 matches at 7 bases. Trimming cost V 6 bases and J 4 bases; bases outside gene matches: 8. This CDR3 comprises 14 residues. Germline V lookup: CDR1 MNHEY, CDR2 SVGAGI. CDR3 sequence reads: CASSPGTARYGYTF. The CDR3 DNA reads TGTGCCAGCAGCCCCGGGACAGCTCGCTATGGCTACACCTTC.

Turning to this clone: An end of the junction differs from the germline gene, which may be a read error. The rearrangement uses TRBV2 and TRBJ2-5; the match to TRBD1 covers 7 bases. The CDR3 consists of 19 residues. Germline lookup yields CDR1 SNHLY and CDR2 FYNNEI. The CDR3 nucleotides read TGTGCCAGCCCACGCGAGACAGGGCTGGTACCCTGGTACCAAGGGACCCAGTACTTC. It specifies CASPRETGLVPWYQGTQYF.

The chain carries TRBV7-8 and TRBJ1-1; 9 positions agree with TRBD1. With V trimmed by 5 bases and J by 4 bases, 5 bases remained unmatched. Germline-derived CDR1 and CDR2 are SGHVS and FQNEAQ. The CDR3 contains 14 residues. CDR3 sequence: CASSVGTGSTEAFF. CDR3 in DNA: TGTGCCAGCAGCGTCGGGACAGGGAGCACTGAAGCTTTCTTT.

This clone was recorded only once. The J gene is TRBJ2-7, the V gene TRBV6-1, with a weak D call TRBD1 (6 bases). V dropped 4 bases and J dropped 6 bases, with 10 bases sitting between them. Germline CDR1 reads MNHNS; CDR2 reads SASEGT. This CDR3 contains 12 residues. In DNA form, the CDR3 reads TGTGCCAGCAGTGTGGACAGTACCGAGCAGTACGTC. It encodes CASSVDSTEQYV.

This clone was picked up one time. The CDR3 DNA reads TGTGCCAGTAGTATTGGTGAGGAGACCCAGTACTTC. This codes for CASSIGEETQYF. This chain connects TRBV19 to TRBJ2-5; the D is unclear. V was cut by 3 bases and J by 5 bases, with 7 bases left in between. The CDR3 is 12 residues long. Germline V gene data show CDR1 as LNHDA and CDR2 as SQIVND (reference sequence).